The rows below give T cell receptor beta chains drawn from one sample of a study of blood T cell repertoires in COVID-19. Sequencing was performed with immunoSEQ multiplex PCR; in TCRdb, only in-frame clones are kept and a portion is missing. The top ten hold approximately 0.25% of the sample, which has around 700,000 clones, about 90% seen once. Material: peripheral blood. The origin of the receptors is a woman aged 18-29 years with acute or convalescent COVID-19. The CDR3 runs from the conserved cysteine through the conserved F or W. The D gene is left open where the match is weak. Only part of the rows carry a size: once, few, many, or a class if the clone is expanded.

cdr3_nt,cdr3_aa,d_call,clone_size,j_call,v_call
TGTGCCACCAGCGAAGGACTAGCGGGGGGACATACGCAGTATTTT,CATSEGLAGGHTQYF,TRBD2,.,TRBJ2-3,TRBV15
TGTGCCAGCAGTTTTGGGGCAGGGGGCTACGAGCAGTACTTC,CASSFGAGGYEQYF,TRBD1,.,TRBJ2-7,TRBV27
TGTGCCAGTAGTATACAATTTAACTATGGCTACACCTTC,CASSIQFNYGYTF,.,.,TRBJ1-2,TRBV19
TGTGCCTGGGGGACAGATAACTATGGCTACACCTTC,CAWGTDNYGYTF,TRBD1,.,TRBJ1-2,TRBV30
TGTGCCTGGAATCGGGACAGGAATGAAAAACTGTTTTTT,CAWNRDRNEKLFF,TRBD1,.,TRBJ1-4,TRBV30
TGTGCCAGCAGCGTAGTTGCGGGTCCCTACAATGAGCAGTTCTTC,CASSVVAGPYNEQFF,.,.,TRBJ2-1,TRBV9
TGTGCCAGCAGCGCCGGTCTGCTAGGACAGGGCTACACCTTC,CASSAGLLGQGYTF,.,once,TRBJ1-2,TRBV6-6
TGTGCCAGCAGTTTATTTTCCCGTACGGGGTCTAACTATGGCTACACCTTC,CASSLFSRTGSNYGYTF,.,.,TRBJ1-2,TRBV28
TGTGCCAGTAGTATAGATGGAAACAGGGGACCGAACACTGAAGCTTTCTTT,CASSIDGNRGPNTEAFF,TRBD1,.,TRBJ1-1,TRBV19
TGTGCCAGCAGCATAGACAGGCATCAGCCCCAGCATTTT,CASSIDRHQPQHF,.,.,TRBJ1-5,TRBV2
TGTGCCAGCAGTTACTCGGACAGCCGGTACAATGAGCAGTTCTTC,CASSYSDSRYNEQFF,.,.,TRBJ2-1,TRBV6-5
TGCGCCAGCAGCCATGAGACAGGGGGCGCGTTTAACTATGGCTACACCTTC,CASSHETGGAFNYGYTF,TRBD1,.,TRBJ1-2,TRBV5-1
TGTGCCAGCAGCGTAGAGGGAGCTCAAGAGACCCAGTACTTC,CASSVEGAQETQYF,.,.,TRBJ2-5,TRBV9
TGTGCCAGCAGTATGACAGGGGGCACTGAAGCTTTCTTT,CASSMTGGTEAFF,TRBD1,.,TRBJ1-1,TRBV12-3/TRBV12-4
TGTGCCACCAGAGGTAACAGGGGCCCCCTAACCTTC,CATRGNRGPLTF,TRBD1,.,TRBJ1-2,TRBV24-1
TGTGCCAGCTCACCAAGGGCAGGGGGCGGTCAGCCCCAGCATTTT,CASSPRAGGGQPQHF,TRBD1,.,TRBJ1-5,TRBV18
TGTGCCAGCAGTTACGTAGCGGGGGGTGTCTCAGATACGCAGTATTTT,CASSYVAGGVSDTQYF,TRBD2,.,TRBJ2-3,TRBV6-5
TGTGCCAGCAGTCCCGGGACAGACAACTATGGCTACACCTTC,CASSPGTDNYGYTF,TRBD1,few,TRBJ1-2,TRBV6-4
TGTGCCAGCATCTCGGAGGGGGCGCCCACCGGGGAGCTGTTTTTT,CASISEGAPTGELFF,.,.,TRBJ2-2,TRBV27
TGTGCCACCACCCAGGGGGCCCAGGATCAGCCCCAGCATTTT,CATTQGAQDQPQHF,TRBD1,.,TRBJ1-5,TRBV24-1
TGCGCCAGCAGCTTGGGACAGGGCAGTTTTTCACCCCTCCACTTT,CASSLGQGSFSPLHF,TRBD1,.,TRBJ1-6,TRBV5-1
TGTGCCAGCAATACCTACGGGGACACTGAAGCTTTCTTT,CASNTYGDTEAFF,.,.,TRBJ1-1,TRBV19
TGTGCCATCAGGCGGGGAAGGGACGGAGATACGCAGTATTTT,CAIRRGRDGDTQYF,.,.,TRBJ2-3,TRBV10-3
TGTGCCAGCAGCCCGCTAAGGAGTCTTGATGGCTACACCTTC,CASSPLRSLDGYTF,.,.,TRBJ1-2,TRBV6-5
TGTGCCAGCAGTTATTGGACAGGGGGCAATCAGCCCCAGCATTTT,CASSYWTGGNQPQHF,TRBD1,.,TRBJ1-5,TRBV28
TGTGCCAGCACCGAAGGACAGACAGGGGGCCATGGCTACACCTTC,CASTEGQTGGHGYTF,TRBD1,.,TRBJ1-2,TRBV2
TGTGCCAGCAGCCGATGGGAGATCCGGAACACTGAAGCTTTCTTT,CASSRWEIRNTEAFF,.,.,TRBJ1-1,TRBV5-8
TGTGCCATTGAGGGGGACAGGGTGCGCACAGATACGCAGTATTTT,CAIEGDRVRTDTQYF,TRBD1,.,TRBJ2-3,TRBV6-5
TGTGCCAGCAGCTTAATTAGCGGGGGTGGTGAGCAGTTCTTC,CASSLISGGGEQFF,TRBD2,.,TRBJ2-1,TRBV5-5
TGTGCCAGCAGTTTCGCGGACCGGGATAACTATGGCTACACCTTC,CASSFADRDNYGYTF,.,.,TRBJ1-2,TRBV28
TGTGCCAGCAGGGTTGGGGGAGGGGGAAACACTGAAGCTTTCTTT,CASRVGGGGNTEAFF,.,.,TRBJ1-1,TRBV7-2
TGTGCCAGCCTGACAGATTACTATGGCTACACCTTC,CASLTDYYGYTF,.,few,TRBJ1-2,TRBV2
TGTGCCAGCAGGGGACAGGGGGCTCTGCCCCAGCATTTT,CASRGQGALPQHF,TRBD1,.,TRBJ1-5,TRBV6-5